The rows below give T cell receptor beta chains drawn from one sample of a study of blood T cell repertoires in COVID-19. Generated by immunoSEQ multiplex PCR, the TCRdb table keeps only in-frame clones and is missing some. The table lists about 200,000 clones, roughly 90% of them singletons. Sequencing input: peripheral blood. The receptor source for this set is a man aged 18 to 30 with active or convalescent COVID-19. Each CDR3 is given with its conserved first and last residue. D genes are given only for firm matches. Size values are once, few and many counts, or a class for expanded clones, and some rows have none.

size,J,V,D,length,CDR3,DNA
.,TRBJ1-6,TRBV6-5,.,14,CASSVGEYNSPLHF,TGTGCCAGCAGCGTAGGGGAATATAATTCACCCCTCCACTTT
.,TRBJ2-2,TRBV19,TRBD2,15,CASSKTSGNTGELFF,TGTGCCAGTAGTAAGACTAGCGGGAACACCGGGGAGCTGTTTTTT
.,TRBJ1-1,TRBV11-2,.,14,CASSLESMNTEAFF,TGTGCCAGCAGCTTAGAAAGCATGAACACTGAAGCTTTCTTT
few,TRBJ1-2,TRBV24-1,.,14,CATSAVGLGNGYTF,TGTGCCACCAGTGCCGTGGGACTCGGCAATGGCTACACCTTC
.,TRBJ2-1,TRBV7-8,.,19,CASSLAQSLGGSSYNEQFF,TGTGCCAGCAGCTTAGCGCAATCTCTCGGCGGTAGCTCCTACAATGAGCAGTTCTTC
.,TRBJ2-7,TRBV6-5,.,12,CASSHRAYEQYF,TGTGCCAGCAGCCACAGGGCCTACGAGCAGTACTTC
.,TRBJ2-5,TRBV7-9,.,13,CASRNSGQETQYF,TGTGCCAGCAGGAACTCGGGACAAGAGACCCAGTACTTC
.,TRBJ1-2,TRBV27,.,17,CASKMVHGGVTNYGYTF,TGTGCCAGCAAGATGGTACACGGAGGCGTAACTAACTATGGCTACACCTTC
.,TRBJ2-1,TRBV7-8,TRBD1,13,CASSLVQGHEQFF,TGTGCCAGCAGCTTAGTACAGGGGCATGAGCAGTTCTTC
once,TRBJ1-3,TRBV6-6,.,16,CASSYEAPGPGNTIYF,TGTGCCAGCAGTTATGAGGCCCCCGGCCCTGGAAACACCATATATTTT
.,TRBJ2-2,TRBV5-4,TRBD1,15,CASSPRDRVSGELFF,TGTGCCAGCAGCCCCCGGGACAGGGTTTCCGGGGAGCTGTTTTTT
.,TRBJ2-1,TRBV4-1,TRBD2,16,CASSRGLAGSYNEQFF,TGCGCCAGCAGCCGAGGACTAGCGGGGTCCTACAATGAGCAGTTCTTC
.,TRBJ2-3,TRBV6-5,.,15,CASSYTGRVSDTQYF,TGTGCCAGCAGTTACACTGGCAGGGTTTCAGATACGCAGTATTTT
.,TRBJ1-6,TRBV9,TRBD1,15,CASSVGQGDNSPLHF,TGTGCCAGCAGCGTTGGACAGGGTGATAATTCACCCCTCCACTTT
.,TRBJ1-5,TRBV12-5,TRBD1,16,CASGLGQGLSDQPQHF,TGTGCTAGTGGTTTGGGACAGGGTTTAAGCGATCAGCCCCAGCATTTT
.,TRBJ1-2,TRBV2,.,15,CASSVIQGRIDGYTF,TGTGCCAGCAGTGTAATACAGGGTCGGATTGATGGCTACACCTTC
once,TRBJ2-3,TRBV27,TRBD1,14,CASSGTGLTDTQYF,TGTGCCAGCAGTGGGACAGGGCTCACAGATACGCAGTATTTT
.,TRBJ2-1,TRBV18,.,14,CASSVRDSYNEQFF,TGTGCCAGCTCAGTCCGGGACTCCTACAATGAGCAGTTCTTC
.,TRBJ2-5,TRBV19,TRBD2,17,CASMSGSGGALEETQYF,TGTGCCAGTATGAGCGGCAGCGGGGGGGCTTTGGAAGAGACCCAGTACTTC
.,TRBJ1-1,TRBV9,TRBD1,13,CASSSTGVTEAFF,TGTGCCAGCAGCTCTACAGGGGTCACTGAAGCTTTCTTT
.,TRBJ1-5,TRBV12-5,.,13,CASGSGWDQPQHF,TGTGCTAGTGGATCAGGGTGGGATCAGCCCCAGCATTTT
.,TRBJ2-1,TRBV19,.,13,CASSIAGVGEQFF,TGTGCCAGTAGTATAGCGGGGGTCGGTGAGCAGTTCTTC
.,TRBJ2-1,TRBV18,TRBD2,18,CASSPPWQPGTSGNEQFF,TGTGCCAGCTCACCACCGTGGCAGCCCGGGACTAGCGGCAATGAGCAGTTCTTC
few,TRBJ1-1,TRBV6-5,.,14,CASRTRRGETEAFF,TGTGCCAGCAGAACACGTCGGGGAGAAACTGAAGCTTTCTTT
once,TRBJ1-2,TRBV4-3,.,16,CASSQDSRVSIYGYTF,TGCGCCAGCAGCCAAGATAGCAGGGTTTCTATCTATGGCTACACCTTC
.,TRBJ2-7,TRBV7-9,TRBD1,15,CASSAGQATSYEQYF,TGTGCCAGCAGCGCAGGACAGGCCACTTCCTACGAGCAGTACTTC